This section outlines one T cell receptor beta chain sequence together with its context. This entry belongs to a study of T cell changes during pregnancy in multiple sclerosis. Profiled with immunoSEQ multiplex PCR; TCRdb holds only in-frame clones, not every one. The table shows approximately 71,000 clones, with about nine tenths occurring only once. Germline values: CDR1 MGHRA, CDR2 YSYEKL. The V gene lost 1 base and the J gene lost 4 bases, with 14 bases spanning the gap. There are 15 residues in the CDR3. The chain recombines TRBV4-1 with TRBJ2-7; D not certain. The sample in question was peripheral blood, obtained in the second trimester of pregnancy. The source is a female donor with multiple sclerosis, enrolled in a pregnancy study. In nucleotides, the CDR3 is TGCGCCAGCAGCCAAGTCGAGTCGACACTTTACGAGCAGTACTTC. Its protein is CASSQVESTLYEQYF.